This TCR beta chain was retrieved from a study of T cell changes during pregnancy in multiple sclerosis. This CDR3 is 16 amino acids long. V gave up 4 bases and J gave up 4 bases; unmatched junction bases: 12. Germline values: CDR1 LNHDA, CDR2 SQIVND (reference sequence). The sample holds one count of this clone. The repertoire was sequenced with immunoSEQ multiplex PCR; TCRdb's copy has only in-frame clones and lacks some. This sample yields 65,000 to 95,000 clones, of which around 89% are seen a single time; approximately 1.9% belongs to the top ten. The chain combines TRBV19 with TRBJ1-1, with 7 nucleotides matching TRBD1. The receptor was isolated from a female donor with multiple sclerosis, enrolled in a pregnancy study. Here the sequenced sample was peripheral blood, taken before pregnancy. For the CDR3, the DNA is TGTGCCAGTAGTACCTACAGGGGATCGAGGAGCACTGAAGCTTTCTTT. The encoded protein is CASSTYRGSRSTEAFF.